The 11 T cell receptor beta chains in this list originate from one sample, sequenced in a study of cytomegalovirus exposure and HLA in healthy donors. Clones were read by immunoSEQ multiplex PCR, and TCRdb kept only the in-frame ones, dropping some. Found here are under 250,000 clones, roughly 90% of them singletons; the top ten hold more than 10%. Sequencing used PBMCs. The receptors come from a man aged 18 to 29 in good health and CMV-seropositive.

V usage is TRBV2 and J usage is TRBJ1-2, with D possibly matching TRBD1 (6 bases). CDR1 and CDR2 (germline): SNHLY, FYNNEI. V lost 7 bases to trimming and J lost 4 bases, with 13 bases between them. The CDR3 is made up of 13 amino acids. As DNA, the CDR3 is TGTGCCAGCATGTGGGGGCGCCCCTATGGCTACACCTTC. Amino acid sequence: CASMWGRPYGYTF. The entire variable domain, with the rest obtained from reference TRBV2 and TRBJ1-2, is as follows: EPEVTQTPSHQVTQMGQEVILRCVPISNHLYFYWYRQILGQKVEFLVSFYNNEISEKSEIFDDQFSVERPDGSNFTLKIRSTKLEDSAMYFCASMWGRPYGYTFGSGTRLTVV.

V gene TRBV7-2 combines with J gene TRBJ1-2; TRBD1 might be the D (6 bases). CDR3 length: 17 amino acids. V lost 4 bases and J lost 4, with 22 bases in between. Germline V gene data show CDR1 as SGHTA and CDR2 as FQGNSA. In DNA form, the CDR3 reads TGTGCCAGCAGCTCGCTCAGGAGAGGACAGATAATCTATGGCTACACCTTC. Protein: CASSSLRRGQIIYGYTF.

This clone was seen repeatedly, ten times or more. The rearrangement links TRBV6-1 to TRBJ1-4, with D unclear. Germline V gives CDR1 MNHNS, CDR2 SASEGT. V was cut by 1 base and J by 6 bases, with 9 bases left in between. CDR3 length equals 14 residues. CDR3 sequence (DNA): TGTGCCAGCAGTGAAGAAGATACTCATGAAAAACTGTTTTTT. Residues: CASSEEDTHEKLFF.

V usage is TRBV5-6 and J usage is TRBJ2-7; D might be TRBD2 (6 bases). Trimming cost V 7 bases and J 11 bases, with 19 bases left between them. Germline values: CDR1 SGHDT, CDR2 YYEEEE. CDR3 length equals 12 residues. CDR3 residues: CASASTGVAEYF. CDR3 in DNA: TGTGCCAGCGCGTCGACGGGGGTAGCAGAGTACTTC.

V gene TRBV4-1 combines with J gene TRBJ1-5; D possibly corresponds to TRBD1 (6 bases). The ends were cut back, 0 bases at V and 7 bases at J, with 19 bases in the middle. The germline V gene encodes CDR1 MGHRA and CDR2 YSYEKL. The CDR3 extends over 17 amino acids. In DNA form, the CDR3 reads TGCGCCAGCAGCCAAGATCTTAGCAGGGGACGTTGGCAGCCCCAGCATTTT. Amino acid sequence: CASSQDLSRGRWQPQHF.

The chain combines TRBV6-1 with TRBJ2-1, with 8 positions matching TRBD2. The V gene's germline CDR1 is MNHNS and CDR2 SASEGT. V dropped 2 bases and J dropped 3; count of bases not matched to a gene: 6. This CDR3 is 16 amino acids long. In DNA form, the CDR3 reads TGTGCCAGCAGTGAAAATCTAGCGGGCGTCTACAATGAGCAGTTCTTC. Translation: CASSENLAGVYNEQFF.

This chain joins TRBV5-1 and TRBJ1-2; 7 nucleotides align to TRBD1. Germline V gene sequence: CDR1 SGHRS, CDR2 YFSETQ. V shed 3 bases, J shed 8 bases, and the junction held 13 bases outside the gene matches. The CDR3 spans 15 residues. CDR3 protein: CASSSPDRTTQGYTF. DNA of the CDR3: TGCGCCAGCAGCTCCCCGGACAGGACCACTCAAGGCTACACCTTC. The full variable domain, completed using reference TRBV5-1 and TRBJ1-2, is KAGVTQTPRYLIKTRGQQVTLSCSPISGHRSVSWYQQTPGQGLQFLFEYFSETQRNKGNFPGRFSGRQFSNSRSEMNVSTLELGDSALYLCASSSPDRTTQGYTFGSGTRLTVV.

This chain connects TRBV5-1 to TRBJ1-3; a weak D match, TRBD1 (6 bases). Germline CDR1 and CDR2: SGHRS and YFSETQ. V was clipped by 0 bases and J by 0 bases, with 10 bases between them. The CDR3 is made up of 16 amino acids. The DNA for the CDR3 is TGCGCCAGCAGCTTGGACCAGGGGAGCTCTGGAAACACCATATATTTT. Translating gives CASSLDQGSSGNTIYF.

This chain links TRBV5-1 with TRBJ2-1; 8 bases map to TRBD1. The V and J ends lost 4 bases and 6 bases, in that order; junction bases with no gene match: 6. In germline, CDR1 is SGHRS, CDR2 YFSETQ. The CDR3 totals 14 residues. The CDR3 DNA follows: TGCGCCAGCAGCCCCAGGACAGGGTTCAATGAGCAGTTCTTC. Amino acids: CASSPRTGFNEQFF.

The chain links TRBV5-4 to TRBJ1-2; D possibly corresponds to TRBD1 (6 bases). V was cut by 5 bases and J by 2 bases, with 19 bases left in between. The CDR3 is 16 amino acids. Germline V gives CDR1 SGHNT, CDR2 YYREEE (reference sequence). This chain's CDR3 is CASSPWEGGRNYGYTF. Here the CDR3 DNA reads TGTGCCAGCAGTCCCTGGGAGGGGGGGCGCAACTATGGCTACACCTTC.

The V and J genes are TRBV19 and TRBJ1-5, with 10 bases that match TRBD1. V shed 6 bases and J 0 bases; nucleotides not matched to a gene: 11. The CDR3 length is 18 residues. Per germline, CDR1 LNHDA and CDR2 SQIVND (reference sequence). The DNA for the CDR3 is TGTGCCAGTAGCCGGGACAGGGGAACCTTTTATAGCAATCAGCCCCAGCATTTT. Its translation: CASSRDRGTFYSNQPQHF.